This TCR beta chain was identified in a study of CD8 T cells in ankylosing spondylitis. Study conclusions and caveats: Several of the motif variants were reported before in synovial fluid and blood from reactive arthritis. A motif in TCR beta, a set of under ten highly homologous variants, appeared characteristic of ankylosing spondylitis blood. Researchers report that disease-linked clones proved CD8+ and relatively rare in peripheral blood.

In making TCR beta libraries, quantitative 5'-RACE with molecular barcodes was used. In TCRdb, the 5' RACE reads were re-called with MiXCR into one record per CDR3 protein. The sample contains fewer than 250,000 distinct CDR3 sequences, roughly a tenth of which appear only once. Many counts were recorded for this clonotype. Its matching antigen is unknown. Per the germline V gene, CDR1 is SGDLS and CDR2 is YYNGEE. The ends lost 3 bases at V and 4 bases at J; junction bases unmatched: 3. The length of the CDR3 is 13 residues. Material for sequencing was blood, either unsorted or a sorted T cell fraction (not recorded which). The sequence came from a male donor with ankylosing spondylitis or in good health (not recorded which). The chain recombines TRBV9 with TRBJ2-5; 7 bases align to TRBD1. CDR3 protein: CASSEGQRETQYF. In nucleotides, the CDR3 is TGTGCCAGCAGCGAGGGACAGCGAGAGACCCAGTACTTC.